This TCR beta chain appears in the sequencing data of a study of human T cells and chemical hapten exposure. Sample time point: pre-sensitization, week 0. This sample's treatment: therapeutic diphenylcyclopropenone sensitization with weekly scalp DPC. A word on this clonotype: Its antigen is currently unknown.

MiXCR was run by TCRdb on the RACE reads, yielding one entry per CDR3 protein. The sample consists of about 80,000 distinct CDR3 sequences, roughly 15% of them appearing once. Study-level results: Clustering by CDR3 similarity yielded significantly more large clusters from expanded TCRs than controls.

CDR3 length: 15 residues. Germline V CDR1 and CDR2: LGHNA, YNFKEQ. J lost 5 bases, V lost 3 bases, and 6 bases had no gene match. The V gene is TRBV4-2, the J gene TRBJ1-1; 10 bases agree with TRBD1. The sequence was collected from a woman aged 45-65 years with alopecia areata. Some clones in this sample may be carry-over from other donors' samples. The specimen was whole blood, collected in connection with sensitization to the hapten diphenylcyclopropenone (DPC). CDR3 nucleotide sequence: TGTGCCAGCAGCCAGACCGGACAGGGGGTGACTGAAGCTTTCTTT. It is translated as CASSQTGQGVTEAFF.